This TCR beta chain appears in the sequencing data of a study of regulatory T cells in long-lasting Graves disease. This CDR3 is built from 14 residues. V was clipped by 3 bases and J by 5 bases, with 14 bases between them. Germline V gene sequence: CDR1 SEHNR, CDR2 FQNEAQ (reference sequence). TCR beta libraries were built with iRepertoire HTBI primers and Arm-PCR of CDR3 regions. TCRdb independently ran MiXCR on the multiplex PCR reads; one entry per CDR3 protein. In the table there are roughly 450,000 distinct CDR3 sequences, around 21% of which are singletons. Time point indicated: persistent/refractory GD, antithyroid drugs over 5 years with positive TRAb. With RNA extracted from PBMCs as input, the TCR library was made.

This receptor was identified in a female donor with Graves disease. The starting material was peripheral blood mononuclear cells (PBMCs), obtained when the disease was refractory, from a patient treated with antithyroid drugs. The V call is TRBV7-9, the J call TRBJ2-7, with D perhaps matching TRBD2 (6 bases). The CDR3 spells CASSLVDYSDEQYF. The CDR3 coding sequence is TGTGCCAGCAGCTTGGTGGACTATTCCGACGAGCAGTACTTC.